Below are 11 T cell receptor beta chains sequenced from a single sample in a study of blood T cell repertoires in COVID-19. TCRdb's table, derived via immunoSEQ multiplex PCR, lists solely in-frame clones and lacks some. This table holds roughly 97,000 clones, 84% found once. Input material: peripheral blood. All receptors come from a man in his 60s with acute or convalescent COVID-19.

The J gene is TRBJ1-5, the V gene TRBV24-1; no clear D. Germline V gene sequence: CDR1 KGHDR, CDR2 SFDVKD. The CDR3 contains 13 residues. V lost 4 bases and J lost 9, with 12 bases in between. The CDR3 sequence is CATSDMYGLPQHF. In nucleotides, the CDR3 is TGTGCCACCAGTGACATGTACGGTCTGCCCCAGCATTTT.

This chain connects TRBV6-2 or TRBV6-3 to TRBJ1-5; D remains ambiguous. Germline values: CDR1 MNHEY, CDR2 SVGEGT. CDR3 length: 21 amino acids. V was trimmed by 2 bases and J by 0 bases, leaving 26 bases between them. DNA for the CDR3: TGTGCCAGCAGTTACGTTCGAGGGCGACCGGAGGGCCTTTATAGCAATCAGCCCCAGCATTTT. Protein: CASSYVRGRPEGLYSNQPQHF.

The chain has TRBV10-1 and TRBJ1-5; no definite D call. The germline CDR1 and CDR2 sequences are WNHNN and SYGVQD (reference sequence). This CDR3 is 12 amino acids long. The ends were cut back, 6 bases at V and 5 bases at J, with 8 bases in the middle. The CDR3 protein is CASSPTYQPQHF. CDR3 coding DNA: TGCGCCAGCAGCCCCACTTATCAGCCCCAGCATTTT.

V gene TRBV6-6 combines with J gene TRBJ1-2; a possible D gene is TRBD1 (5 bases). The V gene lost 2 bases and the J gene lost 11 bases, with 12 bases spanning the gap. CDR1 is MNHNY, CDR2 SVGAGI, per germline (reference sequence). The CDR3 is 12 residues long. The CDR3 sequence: CASSYSGDSYTF. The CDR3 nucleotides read TGTGCCAGCAGTTACAGTGGGGACTCATACACCTTC.

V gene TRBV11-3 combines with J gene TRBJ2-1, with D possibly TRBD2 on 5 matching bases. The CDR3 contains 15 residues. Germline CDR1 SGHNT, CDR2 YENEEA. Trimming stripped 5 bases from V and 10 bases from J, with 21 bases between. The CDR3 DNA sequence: TGTGCCAGCAGCCGATCATTCCAGCGGCCAAGCGAGCAGTTCTTC. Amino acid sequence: CASSRSFQRPSEQFF.

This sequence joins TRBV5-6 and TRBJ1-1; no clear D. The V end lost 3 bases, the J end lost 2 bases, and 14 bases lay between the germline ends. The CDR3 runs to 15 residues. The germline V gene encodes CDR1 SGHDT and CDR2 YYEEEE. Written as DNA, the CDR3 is TGTGCCAGCAGCTCAAGGCCGGGATTTAACACTGAAGCTTTCTTT. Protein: CASSSRPGFNTEAFF. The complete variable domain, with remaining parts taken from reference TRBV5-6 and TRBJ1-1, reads DAGVTQSPTHLIKTRGQQVTLRCSPKSGHDTVSWYQQALGQGPQFIFQYYEEEERQRGNFPDRFSGHQFPNYSSELNVNALLLGDSALYLCASSSRPGFNTEAFFGQGTRLTVV.

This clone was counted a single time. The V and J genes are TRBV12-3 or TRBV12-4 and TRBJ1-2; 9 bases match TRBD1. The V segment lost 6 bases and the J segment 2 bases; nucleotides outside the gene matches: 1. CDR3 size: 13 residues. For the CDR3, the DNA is TGTGCCAGCAGGGGGACAGGGAACTATGGCTACACCTTC. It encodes CASRGTGNYGYTF.

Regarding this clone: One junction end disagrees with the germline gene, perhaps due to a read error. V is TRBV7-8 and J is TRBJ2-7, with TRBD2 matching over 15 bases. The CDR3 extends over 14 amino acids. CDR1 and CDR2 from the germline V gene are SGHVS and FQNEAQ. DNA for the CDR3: TGTGCCAGCAGCCCTAATGGGACTAGCGGGAGGAACTTCTTC. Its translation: CASSPNGTSGRNFF.

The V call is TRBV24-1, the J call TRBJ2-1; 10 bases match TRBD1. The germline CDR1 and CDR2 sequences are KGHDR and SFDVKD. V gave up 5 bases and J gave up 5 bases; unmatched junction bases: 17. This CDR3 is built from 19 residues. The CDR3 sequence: CATSGRTGGLIVSDNEQFF. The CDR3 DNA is TGTGCCACCAGTGGAAGGACAGGGGGGCTTATTGTCTCGGACAATGAGCAGTTCTTC.

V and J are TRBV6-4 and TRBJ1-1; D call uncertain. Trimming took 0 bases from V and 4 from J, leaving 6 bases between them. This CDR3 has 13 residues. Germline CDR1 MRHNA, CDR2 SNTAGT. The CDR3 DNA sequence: TGTGCCAGCAGTGACTCGGAGGGCACTGAAGCTTTCTTT. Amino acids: CASSDSEGTEAFF.

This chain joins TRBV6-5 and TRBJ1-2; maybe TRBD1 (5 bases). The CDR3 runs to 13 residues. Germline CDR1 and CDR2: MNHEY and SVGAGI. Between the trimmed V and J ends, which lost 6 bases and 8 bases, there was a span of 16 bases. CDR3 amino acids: CASSFRAPWGYTF. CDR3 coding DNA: TGTGCCAGCAGCTTCAGGGCCCCCTGGGGCTACACCTTC.